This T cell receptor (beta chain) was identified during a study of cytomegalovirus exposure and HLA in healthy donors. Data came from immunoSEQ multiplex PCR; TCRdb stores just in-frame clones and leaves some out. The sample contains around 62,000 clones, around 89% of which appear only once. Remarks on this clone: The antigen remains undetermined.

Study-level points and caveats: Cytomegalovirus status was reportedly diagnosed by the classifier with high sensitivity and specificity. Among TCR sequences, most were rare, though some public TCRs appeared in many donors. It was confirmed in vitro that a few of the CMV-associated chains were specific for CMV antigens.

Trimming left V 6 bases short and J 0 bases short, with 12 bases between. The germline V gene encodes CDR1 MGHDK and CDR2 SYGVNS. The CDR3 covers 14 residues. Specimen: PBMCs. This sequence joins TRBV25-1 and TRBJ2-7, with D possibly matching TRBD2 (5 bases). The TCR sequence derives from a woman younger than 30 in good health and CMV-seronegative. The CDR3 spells CASRKGEGSYEQYF. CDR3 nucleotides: TGTGCCAGCAGGAAGGGTGAGGGCTCCTACGAGCAGTACTTC.